The clone carrying this TCR beta chain was picked up a small number of times. The data were obtained in a study of blood T cell repertoires in COVID-19. Some clones are missing from TCRdb's copy, which holds only in-frame ones; the method was immunoSEQ multiplex PCR. The data hold under 150,000 clones, with more than 80% observed a single time. V lost 0 bases, J lost 2 bases, and 14 bases lay in between. The CDR3 covers 17 residues. Germline loops: CDR1 LGHNA, CDR2 YSLEER. The chain is built from TRBV4-3 and TRBJ2-1; D is unclear. Sequencing was performed on peripheral blood. The clonotype originates from a woman aged 35 to 49 with acute or convalescent COVID-19. The CDR3 region has the DNA TGCGCCAGCAGCCAAGAACCTAACTCTTCTCCCTACAATGAGCAGTTCTTC. Encoded protein: CASSQEPNSSPYNEQFF.